The 2 T cell receptor beta chains below come from one sample, sequenced in a study of T-cell memory formation after mild COVID-19. TCRdb re-called the 5' RACE reads through MiXCR, storing one row per CDR3 protein. The sample shows some 280,000 distinct CDR3 sequences, 15% to 20% of them seen only once. What was sequenced was PBMCs or a T cell subset sorted from them (not recorded which). All receptors come from a man aged 18 to 30 who had mild COVID-19 (a few samples of this study predate the infection). Cell type and time point are not known.

The chain couples TRBV6-1 to TRBJ1-5; D may be TRBD1 (5 bases). The CDR3 consists of 15 residues. Trimming took 0 bases from V and 1 from J, leaving 7 bases between them. CDR1 and CDR2 from the germline V gene are MNHNS and SASEGT. CDR3 coding DNA: TGTGCCAGCAGTGAAGCGCGGGGCAGCAATCAGCCCCAGCATTTT. Protein: CASSEARGSNQPQHF.

The J gene is TRBJ2-2, the V gene TRBV2; TRBD1 aligns across 8 bases. After removal of 0 bases from V and 5 bases from J, the junction contained 5 bases not matched to a gene. This CDR3 has 16 amino acids. Germline V gives CDR1 SNHLY, CDR2 FYNNEI. DNA of the CDR3: TGTGCCAGCAGTGAAGCGGGGACAGGCTATACCGGGGAGCTGTTTTTT. This sequence encodes CASSEAGTGYTGELFF.